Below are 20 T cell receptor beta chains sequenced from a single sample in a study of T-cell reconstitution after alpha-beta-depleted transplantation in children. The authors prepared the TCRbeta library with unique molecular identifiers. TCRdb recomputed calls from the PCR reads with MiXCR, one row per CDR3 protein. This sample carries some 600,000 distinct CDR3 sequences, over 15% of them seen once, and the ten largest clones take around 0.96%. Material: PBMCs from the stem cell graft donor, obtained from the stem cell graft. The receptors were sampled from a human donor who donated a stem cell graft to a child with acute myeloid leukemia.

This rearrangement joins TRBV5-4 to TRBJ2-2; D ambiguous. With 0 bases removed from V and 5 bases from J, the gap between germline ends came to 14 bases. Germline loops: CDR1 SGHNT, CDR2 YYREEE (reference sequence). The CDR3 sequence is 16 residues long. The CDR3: CASSLASDGWTGELFF. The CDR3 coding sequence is TGTGCCAGCAGCTTGGCCTCAGACGGATGGACCGGGGAGCTGTTTTTT.

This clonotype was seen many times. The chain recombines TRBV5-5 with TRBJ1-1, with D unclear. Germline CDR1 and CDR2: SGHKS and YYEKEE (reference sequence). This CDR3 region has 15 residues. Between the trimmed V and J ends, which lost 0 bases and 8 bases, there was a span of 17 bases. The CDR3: CASSLVVWPPMEAFF. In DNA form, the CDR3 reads TGTGCCAGCAGCTTGGTGGTGTGGCCCCCAATGGAAGCTTTCTTT.

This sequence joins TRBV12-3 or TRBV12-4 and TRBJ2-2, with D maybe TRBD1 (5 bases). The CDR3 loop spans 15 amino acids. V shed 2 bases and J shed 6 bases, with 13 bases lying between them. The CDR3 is CASSLSQGWAGELFF. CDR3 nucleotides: TGTGCCAGCAGTTTATCCCAGGGATGGGCCGGGGAGCTGTTTTTT.

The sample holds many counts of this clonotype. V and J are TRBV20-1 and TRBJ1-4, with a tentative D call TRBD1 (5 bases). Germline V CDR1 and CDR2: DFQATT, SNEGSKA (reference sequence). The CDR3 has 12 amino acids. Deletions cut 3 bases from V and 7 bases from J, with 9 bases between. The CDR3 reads CSASKGFEKLFF. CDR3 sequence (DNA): TGCAGTGCTAGTAAGGGGTTTGAAAAACTGTTTTTT.

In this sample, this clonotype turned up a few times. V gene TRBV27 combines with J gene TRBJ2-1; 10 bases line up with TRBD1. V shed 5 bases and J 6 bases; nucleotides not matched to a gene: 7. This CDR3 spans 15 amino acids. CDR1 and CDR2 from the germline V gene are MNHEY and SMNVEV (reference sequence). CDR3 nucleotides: TGTGCCAGCAGTGTCGGGACAGGGGCGTTCAATGAGCAGTTCTTC. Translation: CASSVGTGAFNEQFF.

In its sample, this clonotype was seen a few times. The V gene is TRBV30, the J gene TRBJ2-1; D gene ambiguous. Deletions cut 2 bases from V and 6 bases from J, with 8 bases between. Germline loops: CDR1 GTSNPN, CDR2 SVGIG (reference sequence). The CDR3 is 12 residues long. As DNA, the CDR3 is TGTGCCTGGAGTCTACCCCCCAATGAGCAGTTCTTC. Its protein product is CAWSLPPNEQFF. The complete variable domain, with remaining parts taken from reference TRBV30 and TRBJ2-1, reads SQTIHQWPATLVQPVGSPLSLECTVEGTSNPNLYWYRQAAGRGLQLLFYSVGIGQISSEVPQNLSASRPQDRQFILSSKKLLLSDSGFYLCAWSLPPNEQFFGPGTRLTVL.

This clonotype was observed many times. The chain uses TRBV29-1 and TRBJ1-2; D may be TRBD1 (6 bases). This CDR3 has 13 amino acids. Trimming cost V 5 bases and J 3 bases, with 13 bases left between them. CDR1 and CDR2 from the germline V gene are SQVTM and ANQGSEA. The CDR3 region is CSVPGATHYGYTF. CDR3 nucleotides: TGCAGCGTTCCAGGGGCTACGCACTATGGCTACACCTTC.

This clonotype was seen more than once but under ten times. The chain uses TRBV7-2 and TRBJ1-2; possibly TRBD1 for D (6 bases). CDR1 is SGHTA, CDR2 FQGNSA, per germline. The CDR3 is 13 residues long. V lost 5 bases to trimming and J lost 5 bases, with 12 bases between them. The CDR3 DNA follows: TGTGCCAGCAGCCCCCAGGGGACGTATGGCTACACCTTC. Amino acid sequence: CASSPQGTYGYTF.

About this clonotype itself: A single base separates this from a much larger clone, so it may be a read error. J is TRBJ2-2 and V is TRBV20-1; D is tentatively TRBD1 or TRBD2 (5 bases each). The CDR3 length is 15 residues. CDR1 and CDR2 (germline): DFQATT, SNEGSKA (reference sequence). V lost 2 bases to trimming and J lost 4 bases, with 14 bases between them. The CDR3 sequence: CSARRSGTSTGELFF. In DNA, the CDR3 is TGCAGTGCTAGAAGATCGGGGACGAGCACCGGGGAGCTGTTTTTT.

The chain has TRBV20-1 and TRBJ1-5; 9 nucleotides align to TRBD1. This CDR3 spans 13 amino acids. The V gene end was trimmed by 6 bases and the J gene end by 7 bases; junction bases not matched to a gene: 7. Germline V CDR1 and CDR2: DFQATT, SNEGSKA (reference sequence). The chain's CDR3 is CSAQGALSQPQHF. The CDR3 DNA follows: TGCAGTGCACAGGGGGCTCTTTCCCAGCCCCAGCATTTT.

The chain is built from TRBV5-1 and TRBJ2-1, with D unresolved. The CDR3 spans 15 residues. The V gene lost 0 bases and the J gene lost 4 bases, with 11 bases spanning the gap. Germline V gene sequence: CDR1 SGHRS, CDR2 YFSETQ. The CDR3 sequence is CASSLGTVRYNEQFF. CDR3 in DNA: TGCGCCAGCAGCTTGGGGACCGTGCGGTACAATGAGCAGTTCTTC.

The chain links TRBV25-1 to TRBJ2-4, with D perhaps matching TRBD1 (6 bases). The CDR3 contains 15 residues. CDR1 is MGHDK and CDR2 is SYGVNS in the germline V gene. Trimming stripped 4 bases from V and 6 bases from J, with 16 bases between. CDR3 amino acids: CASSGHWTERNIQYF. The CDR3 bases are TGTGCCAGCAGTGGCCATTGGACAGAGAGAAACATTCAGTACTTC.

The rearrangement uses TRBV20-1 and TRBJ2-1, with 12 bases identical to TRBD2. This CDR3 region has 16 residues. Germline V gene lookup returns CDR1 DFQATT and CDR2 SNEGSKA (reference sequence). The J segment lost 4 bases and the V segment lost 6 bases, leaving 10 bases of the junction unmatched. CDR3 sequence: CSALTRLAGEYNEQFF. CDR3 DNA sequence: TGCAGTGCCCTCACTCGACTAGCGGGGGAATACAATGAGCAGTTCTTC.

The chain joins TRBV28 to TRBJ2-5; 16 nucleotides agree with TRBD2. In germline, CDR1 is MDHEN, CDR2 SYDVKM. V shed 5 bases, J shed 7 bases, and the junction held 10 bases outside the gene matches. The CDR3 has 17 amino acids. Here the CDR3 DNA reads TGTGCCAGCAGTGGGACTAGCGGGGGGGAACCGCTCGGGACCCAGTACTTC. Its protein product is CASSGTSGGEPLGTQYF.

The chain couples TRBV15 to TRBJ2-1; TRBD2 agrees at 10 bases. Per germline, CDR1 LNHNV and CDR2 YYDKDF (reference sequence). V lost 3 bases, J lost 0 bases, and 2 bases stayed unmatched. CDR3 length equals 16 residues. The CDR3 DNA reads TGTGCCACCAGCAGCGAGCGGGGGGGCTCCTACAATGAGCAGTTCTTC. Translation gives CATSSERGGSYNEQFF.

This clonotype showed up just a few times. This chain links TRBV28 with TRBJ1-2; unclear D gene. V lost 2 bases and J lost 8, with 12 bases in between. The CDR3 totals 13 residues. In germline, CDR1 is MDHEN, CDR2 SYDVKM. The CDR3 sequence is CASSLVSSTGYTF. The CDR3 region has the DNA TGTGCCAGCAGTTTAGTGTCATCGACGGGCTACACCTTC.

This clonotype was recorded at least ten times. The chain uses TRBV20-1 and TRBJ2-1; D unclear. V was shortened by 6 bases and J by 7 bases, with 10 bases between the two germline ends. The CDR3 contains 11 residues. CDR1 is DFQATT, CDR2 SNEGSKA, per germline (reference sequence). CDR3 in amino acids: CSATLENEQFF. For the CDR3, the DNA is TGCAGTGCAACCTTGGAAAATGAGCAGTTCTTC.

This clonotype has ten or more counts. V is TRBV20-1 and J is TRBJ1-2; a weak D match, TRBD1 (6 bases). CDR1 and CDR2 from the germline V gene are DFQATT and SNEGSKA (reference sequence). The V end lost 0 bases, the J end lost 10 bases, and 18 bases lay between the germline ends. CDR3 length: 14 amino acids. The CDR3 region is CSARDIHRDYHYTF. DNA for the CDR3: TGCAGTGCTAGAGATATCCACAGGGACTATCACTACACCTTC.

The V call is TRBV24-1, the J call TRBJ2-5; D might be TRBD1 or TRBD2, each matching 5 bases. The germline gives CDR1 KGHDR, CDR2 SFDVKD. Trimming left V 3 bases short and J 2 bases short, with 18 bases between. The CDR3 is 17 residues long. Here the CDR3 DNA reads TGTGCCACCAGTGATAACAAGGGACGGGGCGCACAAGAGACCCAGTACTTC. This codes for CATSDNKGRGAQETQYF.

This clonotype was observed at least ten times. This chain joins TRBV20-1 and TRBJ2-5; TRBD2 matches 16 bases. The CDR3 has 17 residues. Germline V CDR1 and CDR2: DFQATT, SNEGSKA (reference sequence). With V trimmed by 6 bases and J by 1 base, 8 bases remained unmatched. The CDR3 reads CSADGGTSGGAQETQYF. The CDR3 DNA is TGCAGTGCCGATGGGGGGACTAGCGGGGGGGCCCAAGAGACCCAGTACTTC.